This entry lists 20 T cell receptor beta chains sequenced from one sample in a study of blood T cells in healthy people across ages. Primed by a sample-barcoded 5' primer and a J-beta primer mix, a second PCR proceeded for 7 to 11 cycles. Using its own MiXCR run on the 5' RACE reads, TCRdb lists one record per CDR3 protein. The sample carries around 990,000 distinct CDR3 sequences, approximately 38% recorded once. The specimen sequenced was blood. The receptors shown here come from a man aged 18 to 30 in good health.

The chain recombines TRBV18 with TRBJ2-1; D unclear. Per germline, CDR1 KGHSH and CDR2 LQKENI. CDR3 length: 13 residues. The ends were cut back, 0 bases at V and 6 bases at J, with 6 bases in the middle. CDR3 sequence reads: CASSPPGSNEQFF. As DNA, the CDR3 is TGTGCCAGCTCACCACCGGGAAGCAATGAGCAGTTCTTC.

The chain links TRBV6-2 or TRBV6-3 to TRBJ1-2; D is uncertain. The V end was cut by 0 bases, the J end by 8 bases, with 10 bases between. Germline V gives CDR1 MNHEY, CDR2 SVGEGT. The CDR3 runs 13 residues. The CDR3 protein is CASSYSWAGGYTF. The CDR3 DNA sequence: TGTGCCAGCAGTTACTCCTGGGCTGGGGGCTACACCTTC.

This chain joins TRBV3-1 and TRBJ2-7; 9 bases map to TRBD1. The J call is doubtful: the DNA matches TRBJ2-5 better. The CDR3 spans 14 residues. Germline assignment: CDR1 LGHDT and CDR2 YNNKEL (reference sequence). CDR3 sequence reads: CASSQQGQGRTQYF. For the CDR3, the DNA is TGTGCCAGCAGCCAGCAGGGACAGGGTAGGACCCAGTACTTC.

On this clonotype: An end of the junction differs from the germline gene, which may be a read error. This chain uses TRBV20-1 with TRBJ1-2; the match to TRBD1 covers 7 bases. The CDR3 sequence is 15 residues long. Germline loops: CDR1 DFQATT, CDR2 SNEGSKA (reference sequence). The CDR3 sequence is CSARASSGGNSGYTF. In nucleotides, the CDR3 is TGCAGTGCTAGGGCTTCCTCAGGGGGGAACTCTGGCTACACCTTC.

In nucleotides, the CDR3 is TGTGCCAGCAGACTCGGGCCAGTGACTGAAGCTTTCTTT. This gives the protein CASRLGPVTEAFF. This sequence joins TRBV6-2 or TRBV6-3 and TRBJ1-1; D gene ambiguous. The ends were cut back, 6 bases at V and 5 bases at J, with 13 bases in the middle. The length of the CDR3 is 13 residues. Germline-derived CDR1 and CDR2 are MNHEY and SVGEGT.

This clonotype has a handful of counts. CDR3 protein: CAISPTGNQPQHF. As DNA, the CDR3 is TGTGCCATCAGTCCTACAGGGAATCAGCCCCAGCATTTT. The genes are TRBV10-3 and TRBJ1-5; possibly TRBD1 for D (6 bases). Trimming pared 5 bases from V and 4 bases from J, leaving 9 bases between. The CDR3 covers 13 residues. The germline CDR1 and CDR2 sequences are ENHRY and SYGVKD.

J is TRBJ2-4 and V is TRBV6-5, with a weak D call TRBD1 (7 bases). The last part of the DNA fits TRBJ2-7 better; the J call may be wrong. Germline V gene sequence: CDR1 MNHEY, CDR2 SVGAGI. CDR3 length: 12 residues. In DNA form, the CDR3 reads TGTGCCAGCAGATCGCAGGGGGGCGAGCAGTACTTC. It translates to CASRSQGGEQYF.

The chain joins TRBV20-1 to TRBJ2-7; TRBD2 aligns across 14 bases. Trimming took 2 bases from V and 0 from J; bases not matched to a gene: 6. Germline assignment: CDR1 DFQATT and CDR2 SNEGSKA (reference sequence). This CDR3 comprises 17 residues. CDR3 DNA sequence: TGCAGTGCTAGACCTCCGGGACTAGCGGGGGCCTCCTACGAGCAGTACTTC. Its translation: CSARPPGLAGASYEQYF.

This clonotype was recorded a few times. V and J are TRBV20-1 and TRBJ2-7; tentatively, D is TRBD2 (5 bases). TRBJ2-4 explains the end of the DNA better; the J call may be wrong. The CDR3 has 13 residues. Germline values: CDR1 DFQATT, CDR2 SNEGSKA (reference sequence). CDR3 loop: CSAAAVLRSIQYF. The CDR3 nucleotides are TGCAGTGCCGCAGCGGTGCTCAGGTCCATTCAGTACTTC.

This clonotype was seen more than once but under ten times. This CDR3 reads CAWSDGTGDEQYF. The CDR3 region has the DNA TGTGCCTGGAGCGACGGGACAGGGGACGAGCAGTACTTC. J is TRBJ2-7 and V is TRBV30; 10 nucleotides line up with TRBD1. J lost 5 bases, V lost 3 bases, and 4 bases had no gene match. In germline, CDR1 is GTSNPN, CDR2 SVGIG (reference sequence). The CDR3 spans 13 residues. Based on the CDR3 plus reference TRBV30 and TRBJ2-7, the full variable domain is SQTIHQWPATLVQPVGSPLSLECTVEGTSNPNLYWYRQAAGRGLQLLFYSVGIGQISSEVPQNLSASRPQDRQFILSSKKLLLSDSGFYLCAWSDGTGDEQYFGPGTRLTVT.

With regard to this clonotype: At one of its ends the junction is not consistent with the germline gene, which may arise from a read error. The genes are TRBV5-1 and TRBJ2-7; the D is unclear. The germline gives CDR1 SGHRS, CDR2 YFSETQ. The CDR3 has 12 amino acids. CDR3 sequence (DNA): TGCGTCAGCAGCGTCCATTCCAATGAGCAGTACTTC. Its protein product is CVSSVHSNEQYF.

The chain is built from TRBV6-5 and TRBJ2-7, with D possibly matching TRBD1 (6 bases). Germline values: CDR1 MNHEY, CDR2 SVGAGI. The CDR3 runs to 14 residues. The V end lost 0 bases, the J end lost 10 bases, and 16 bases lay between the germline ends. The CDR3 loop is CASSYSRQDGAQYF. The CDR3 DNA is TGTGCCAGCAGTTACTCCAGACAGGATGGGGCCCAGTACTTC.

This clonotype has just a few counts. This chain connects TRBV27 to TRBJ1-2; possible D gene TRBD1, 6 bases. The ends were cut back, 6 bases at V and 6 bases at J, with 14 bases in the middle. From germline, CDR1 is MNHEY and CDR2 SMNVEV (reference sequence). The length of the CDR3 is 13 residues. This chain's CDR3 is CASSTRGRDGYTF. The CDR3, as DNA: TGTGCCAGCAGCACCAGGGGAAGGGATGGCTACACCTTC.

This clonotype was seen a few times. The CDR3 DNA is TGTGCCAGCAGCGTAGGTCCGGAAGAGACCCAGTACTTC. This sequence encodes CASSVGPEETQYF. The gene calls are TRBV9 and TRBJ2-5; D uncertain. Germline CDR1 SGDLS, CDR2 YYNGEE. CDR3 size: 13 residues. Trimming took off 0 bases at V and 3 bases at J, with 6 bases between the two ends.

The chain is built from TRBV6-5 and TRBJ1-1; possible D gene TRBD1, 6 bases. V lost 2 bases and J 1 base, leaving 11 bases between the germline ends. This CDR3 contains 15 residues. Germline CDR1 reads MNHEY; CDR2 reads SVGAGI. The CDR3 loop is CASSYGGHWNTEAFF. In DNA form, the CDR3 reads TGTGCCAGCAGTTACGGGGGACACTGGAACACTGAAGCTTTCTTT.

Comments on this clonotype: A read error may account for a junction end that differs from germline. The J gene is TRBJ1-4, the V gene TRBV4-2; maybe TRBD1 (5 bases). Germline assignment: CDR1 LGHNA and CDR2 YNFKEQ. This CDR3 comprises 14 residues. The CDR3 DNA reads as TGTGCCGGCAGCCAAATGGGGCGGAATGAAAAACTGTTTTTT. Its protein product is CAGSQMGRNEKLFF.

With regard to this clonotype: The junction departs from the called germline gene at one end, perhaps through a read error. The chain recombines TRBV4-1 with TRBJ2-5; D gene ambiguous. The CDR3 runs 13 residues. The V gene's germline CDR1 is MGHRA and CDR2 YSYEKL. The CDR3 sequence is CASSQAGQEAQYF. The CDR3, as DNA: TGCGCCAGCAGCCAAGCCGGGCAAGAGGCCCAGTACTTC.

This clonotype has only a few counts. The genes are TRBV7-2 and TRBJ1-1; D is uncertain. This CDR3 is 14 amino acids long. Trimming pared 8 bases from V and 0 bases from J, leaving 13 bases between. In germline, CDR1 is SGHTA, CDR2 FQGNSA. The chain's CDR3 is CASRGIGMNTEAFF. The CDR3 coding sequence is TGTGCCAGCCGCGGAATAGGAATGAACACTGAAGCTTTCTTT.

This clonotype was found a few times. The chain combines TRBV20-1 with TRBJ1-2; D gene unclear. Trimming took off 6 bases at V and 4 bases at J, with 12 bases between the two ends. Germline-derived CDR1 and CDR2 are DFQATT and SNEGSKA (reference sequence). The CDR3 contains 12 residues. The CDR3 spells CSAPTGGYGYTF. Here the CDR3 DNA reads TGCAGTGCCCCGACTGGAGGCTATGGCTACACCTTC.

The rearrangement joins TRBV12-3 or TRBV12-4 to TRBJ1-2; weak D call: TRBD1 (6 bases). The CDR3 has 14 residues. Trimming removed 5 bases from V and 3 bases from J, with 13 bases in between. DNA of the CDR3: TGTGCCAGCAGTACCTCACAGGGATACTATGGCTACACCTTC. This gives the protein CASSTSQGYYGYTF.